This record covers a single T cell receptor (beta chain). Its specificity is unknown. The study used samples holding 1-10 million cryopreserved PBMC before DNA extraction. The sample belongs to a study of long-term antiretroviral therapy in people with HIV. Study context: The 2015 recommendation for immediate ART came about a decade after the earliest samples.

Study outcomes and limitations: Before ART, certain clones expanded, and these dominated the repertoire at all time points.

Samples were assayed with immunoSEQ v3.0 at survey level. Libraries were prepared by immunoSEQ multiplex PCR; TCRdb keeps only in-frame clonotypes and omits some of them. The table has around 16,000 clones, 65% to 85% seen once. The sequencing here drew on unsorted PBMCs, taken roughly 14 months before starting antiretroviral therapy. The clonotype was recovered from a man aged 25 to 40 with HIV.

The CDR3 is CASRRQGTLNTEAFF. CDR3 coding DNA: TGTGCCAGTAGGAGACAGGGTACCCTGAACACTGAAGCTTTCTTT. The chain is built from TRBV19 and TRBJ1-1; 7 bases match TRBD1. The CDR3 has 15 residues. Trimming at V came to 6 bases and at J to 0 bases, leaving 7 bases not matched to a gene. The V gene's germline CDR1 is LNHDA and CDR2 SQIVND (reference sequence).